A single sample gave rise to the 16 T cell receptor beta chains below, sequenced in a study of blood T cell repertoires in COVID-19. TCRdb keeps only in-frame clones here, not all; method: immunoSEQ multiplex PCR. The sample lists some 97,000 clones, 70% to 90% occurring once. The sequenced sample was peripheral blood. Source of these receptors: a human donor in a cohort sampled during active COVID-19.

This sequence joins TRBV4-1 and TRBJ1-1; D unclear. V lost 1 base, J lost 1 base, and 10 bases lay in between. Germline loops: CDR1 MGHRA, CDR2 YSYEKL. This CDR3 region has 15 residues. The CDR3 region is CASSQAGFGNTEAFF. The CDR3 DNA reads TGCGCCAGCAGCCAAGCCGGGTTTGGGAACACTGAAGCTTTCTTT.

The CDR3 reads CASSLAVSGPYEQYF. The CDR3 DNA reads TGTGCCAGCAGCTTAGCCGTTAGCGGTCCCTACGAGCAGTACTTC. The chain combines TRBV7-2 with TRBJ2-7; tentatively, D is TRBD2 (6 bases). V was trimmed by 0 bases and J by 2 bases, leaving 11 bases between them. CDR1 is SGHTA, CDR2 FQGNSA, per germline. This CDR3 comprises 15 residues.

The chain is built from TRBV2 and TRBJ2-7, with a weak D call TRBD2 (6 bases). The germline gives CDR1 SNHLY, CDR2 FYNNEI. The CDR3 is 14 residues long. Between the trimmed V and J ends, which lost 6 bases and 0 bases, there was a span of 12 bases. The CDR3 reads CASRRLAASYEQYF. Written as DNA, the CDR3 is TGTGCCAGCAGGAGGTTAGCGGCCTCCTACGAGCAGTACTTC.

This chain links TRBV11-2 with TRBJ2-7; 8 nucleotides line up with TRBD1. Germline V gene data show CDR1 as SGHAT and CDR2 as FQNNGV. This CDR3 has 17 residues. Losses at the gene ends were 5 bases for V and 4 bases for J; bases not matched to a gene: 16. The CDR3 coding sequence is TGTGCCAGCAGCCTAAATTCAGGACAGGGTATAGTGTACGAGCAGTACTTC. Protein: CASSLNSGQGIVYEQYF.

V gene TRBV19 combines with J gene TRBJ2-5; TRBD2 aligns across 12 bases. Per the germline V gene, CDR1 is LNHDA and CDR2 is SQIVND (reference sequence). J gave up 5 bases and V 5 bases, and 12 bases lay outside the gene matches. This CDR3 is 17 amino acids long. This CDR3 reads CASSSTTSGRGVETQYF. The CDR3 DNA sequence: TGTGCCAGTAGTTCCACGACTAGCGGGAGAGGCGTGGAGACCCAGTACTTC.

The CDR3 bases are TGCGCCAGCAGTGAGGCGGCAGGGCAAGAGACCCAGTACTTC. It is translated as CASSEAAGQETQYF. The chain links TRBV10-1 to TRBJ2-5; D might be TRBD1 (5 bases). The germline V gene encodes CDR1 WNHNN and CDR2 SYGVQD (reference sequence). Trimming cost V 2 bases and J 2 bases, with 9 bases left between them. The CDR3 loop spans 14 amino acids.

The chain has TRBV11-3 and TRBJ2-4, with D tentatively TRBD1 (6 bases). CDR3 length equals 13 residues. Germline CDR1 SGHNT, CDR2 YENEEA. Trimming took 5 bases from V and 2 from J, leaving 7 bases between them. The CDR3 loop reads CASSQGPKNIQYF. In DNA, the CDR3 is TGTGCCAGCAGCCAGGGGCCCAAAAACATTCAGTACTTC.

The chain carries TRBV5-1 and TRBJ1-2, with 7 bases aligning to TRBD1. The CDR3 is made up of 15 amino acids. CDR1 is SGHRS and CDR2 is YFSETQ in the germline V gene. The V segment lost 4 bases and the J segment 8 bases; nucleotides outside the gene matches: 14. CDR3 sequence: CASSPGPGQPAGYTF. The CDR3 region has the DNA TGCGCCAGCAGCCCAGGTCCGGGACAGCCAGCAGGCTACACCTTC. Combining the CDR3 with reference TRBV5-1 and TRBJ1-2 gives the whole variable domain KAGVTQTPRYLIKTRGQQVTLSCSPISGHRSVSWYQQTPGQGLQFLFEYFSETQRNKGNFPGRFSGRQFSNSRSEMNVSTLELGDSALYLCASSPGPGQPAGYTFGSGTRLTVV.

This chain uses TRBV18 with TRBJ1-1; TRBD1 aligns across 9 bases. The CDR3 is 14 amino acids. Germline V gene sequence: CDR1 KGHSH, CDR2 LQKENI. The ends lost 5 bases at V and 3 bases at J; junction bases unmatched: 4. CDR3 loop: CASSSRQGDTEAFF. The CDR3 DNA reads as TGTGCCAGCTCAAGTCGACAGGGGGACACTGAAGCTTTCTTT.

The chain is built from TRBV5-1 and TRBJ2-7; tentative D call: TRBD1 (5 bases). CDR1 SGHRS and CDR2 YFSETQ come from the germline V gene. V was trimmed by 0 bases and J by 2 bases, leaving 12 bases between them. This CDR3 has 15 amino acids. Here the CDR3 DNA reads TGCGCCAGCAGCTTGGGACAGACGATAACCTACGAGCAGTACTTC. Translated, it gives CASSLGQTITYEQYF.

The chain uses TRBV12-3 or TRBV12-4 and TRBJ1-1; tentatively, D is TRBD1 (5 bases). V lost 4 bases to trimming and J lost 7 bases, with 10 bases between them. This CDR3 spans 12 amino acids. This CDR3 is CASSWGGIEAFF. CDR3 DNA: TGTGCCAGCAGTTGGGGCGGGATTGAAGCTTTCTTT.

This clone was found once. The chain has TRBV28 and TRBJ1-5, with a possible D match to TRBD1 (6 bases). Germline V gene lookup returns CDR1 MDHEN and CDR2 SYDVKM. This CDR3 spans 18 amino acids. V lost 1 base to trimming and J lost 5 bases, with 21 bases between them. In nucleotides, the CDR3 is TGTGCCAGCAGTTTATTTTCTGGACAGAGCCTTGGGCATCAGCCCCAGCATTTT. It specifies CASSLFSGQSLGHQPQHF.

The gene calls are TRBV28 and TRBJ2-3; 9 bases are shared with TRBD2. Trimming at V came to 9 bases and at J to 2 bases, leaving 9 bases not matched to a gene. CDR1 MDHEN and CDR2 SYDVKM come from the germline V gene. The CDR3 has 15 amino acids. The CDR3 loop is CASVAGGPPTDTQYF. The CDR3 nucleotides are TGTGCCAGTGTGGCGGGGGGGCCCCCCACAGATACGCAGTATTTT.

The rearrangement uses TRBV6-2 or TRBV6-3 and TRBJ2-5; 7 bases match TRBD2. After removal of 4 bases from V and 1 base from J, the junction contained 9 bases not matched to a gene. The CDR3 extends over 16 amino acids. Germline assignment: CDR1 MNHEY and CDR2 SVGEGT. The CDR3: CASSSRRDYPQETQYF. The CDR3 DNA follows: TGTGCCAGCAGTTCCCGGAGGGACTACCCCCAAGAGACCCAGTACTTC.

This rearrangement joins TRBV15 to TRBJ2-7; no reliable D call. The CDR3 totals 14 residues. Trimming pared 1 base from V and 0 bases from J, leaving 7 bases between. From germline, CDR1 is LNHNV and CDR2 YYDKDF (reference sequence). CDR3 sequence (DNA): TGTGCCACCAGCAGAGGCGCGAGCTCCTACGAGCAGTACTTC. Its protein is CATSRGASSYEQYF.

This sequence joins TRBV6-2 or TRBV6-3 and TRBJ1-5; D is uncertain. V lost 0 bases, J lost 9 bases, and 9 bases lay in between. The V gene's germline CDR1 is MNHEY and CDR2 SVGEGT. The CDR3 runs to 13 residues. The CDR3 reads CASSYSLIRPQHF. CDR3 in DNA: TGTGCCAGCAGTTACTCCCTAATACGGCCCCAGCATTTT.